This T cell receptor beta chain was identified during a study of blood T cell repertoires in COVID-19. Study as a whole: The United States, Italy and Spain were the sources of the acute and convalescent COVID-19 samples. PBMCs, B-cell-depleted T cells, or T cells provided the cDNA or gDNA that made up the material.

Original processing methods: Estimates of nucleated cell counts were drawn from the amplification of reference gene primers. Generated by immunoSEQ multiplex PCR, the TCRdb table keeps only in-frame clones and is missing some. The V and J calls and clone size were taken over from that table, and D and trimming were inferred from the DNA. The table includes 150,000 to 200,000 clones, 75% to 90% detected once. Germline assignment: CDR1 KGHSH and CDR2 LQKENI. This CDR3 contains 14 residues. V trimming: 4 bases; J trimming: 1 base; junction bases outside the gene matches: 3. Many counts were recorded for this clone.

The sequenced sample consisted of peripheral blood. V is TRBV18 and J is TRBJ1-1; 7 nucleotides align to TRBD1. This receptor was taken from a human donor in a cohort sampled during active COVID-19. The CDR3 is CASSQGAGNTEAFF. In DNA, the CDR3 is TGTGCCAGCTCACAGGGGGCTGGGAACACTGAAGCTTTCTTT.